This T cell receptor (beta chain) was identified during a study of cytomegalovirus exposure and HLA in healthy donors. Study-wide results and caveats: In vitro assays verified that a few CMV-associated chains recognized CMV antigens specifically.

Primers for the PCR totalled 60 Vbeta and 13 Jbeta. Clones were read by immunoSEQ multiplex PCR, and TCRdb kept only the in-frame ones, dropping some. The sample lists 100,000 to 130,000 clones; more than 65% were seen once. A remark on this clone: No antigen is known for it.

Sequenced: PBMCs. This TCR came from a man aged 25 to 40 in good health and CMV-seronegative.

The CDR3 loop reads CAISGEGGMNTEAFF. The CDR3 DNA is TGTGCCATCAGTGGCGAGGGGGGGATGAACACTGAAGCTTTCTTT. This chain links TRBV10-3 with TRBJ1-1, with a weak D call TRBD1 (6 bases). The CDR3 is 15 amino acids. From germline, CDR1 is ENHRY and CDR2 SYGVKD. V was pared by 4 bases and J by 0 bases, with 12 bases between.